This T cell receptor (beta chain) was identified during a study of blood T cells in healthy people across ages. The CDR3 extends over 13 amino acids. Germline values: CDR1 MDHEN, CDR2 SYDVKM. On this clonotype: One end of the junction fails to match germline, which may point to a read error.

PCR was performed a second time for about 7 to 11 cycles using a sample-barcoded 5' primer and a J-beta primer mix. One entry per CDR3 protein results from TCRdb running MiXCR on the 5' RACE reads. The table has roughly 800,000 distinct CDR3 sequences, approximately 25% seen once. The sample providers were healthy Caucasian people from Russia, aged about 6 to 100. The same specimen was also included in a second study, on T cells of mothers and their children.

This sequence was found in a boy younger than 18 in good health. The chain joins TRBV28 to TRBJ1-1, with a weak D call TRBD1 (5 bases). Sequences were obtained from blood. The CDR3 spells CASAVQGNTEAFF. The CDR3, as DNA: TGTGCCAGCGCTGTCCAGGGCAACACCGAAGCTTTCTTT.